Listed below are T cell receptor beta chains from one sample, sequenced in a study of multiple sclerosis patients with progressive multifocal leukoencephalopathy. The data were produced by immunoSEQ multiplex PCR, yet TCRdb's version contains in-frame clones alone and is incomplete. The table records more than 30,000 clones, nearly 95% of them present only once. Specimen: PBMCs. Receptors originate from a man between 25 and 39 years old with multiple sclerosis. CDR3s include the opening cysteine and the closing phenylalanine or tryptophan. A D gene is named only where the DNA matches it firmly. Clone size, where shown, is once, few, many, or a class for clones that have expanded.

d_gene: -
j_gene: TRBJ2-3
abundance: once
v_gene: TRBV5-4
CDR3aa: CASSLKGLIIADTQYF
CDR3nt: TGTGCCAGCAGCTTGAAAGGTCTAATCATAGCAGATACGCAGTATTTT

d_gene: -
j_gene: TRBJ2-1
abundance: -
v_gene: TRBV15
CDR3aa: CATSTQTYNEQFF
CDR3nt: TGTGCCACCAGCACTCAAACCTACAATGAGCAGTTCTTC

d_gene: -
j_gene: TRBJ1-4
abundance: -
v_gene: TRBV7-9
CDR3aa: CASSLVTNEKLFF
CDR3nt: TGTGCCAGCAGCTTAGTAACTAATGAAAAACTGTTTTTT

d_gene: -
j_gene: TRBJ2-1
abundance: -
v_gene: TRBV7-6
CDR3aa: CASSHPGRDKNEQFF
CDR3nt: TGTGCCAGCAGCCATCCGGGGCGGGATAAGAATGAGCAGTTCTTC

d_gene: -
j_gene: TRBJ2-1
abundance: -
v_gene: TRBV5-6
CDR3aa: CASKAYNEQFF
CDR3nt: TGTGCCAGCAAGGCTTACAATGAGCAGTTCTTC

d_gene: TRBD1
j_gene: TRBJ1-1
abundance: -
v_gene: TRBV5-1
CDR3aa: CASSSQGANTEAFF
CDR3nt: TGCGCCAGCAGCTCGCAGGGGGCCAACACTGAAGCTTTCTTT

d_gene: TRBD1
j_gene: TRBJ1-4
abundance: -
v_gene: TRBV7-8
CDR3aa: CASRGTGKEKLFF
CDR3nt: TGTGCCAGCAGGGGGACAGGGAAAGAAAAACTGTTTTTT

d_gene: TRBD1
j_gene: TRBJ2-2
abundance: -
v_gene: TRBV5-5
CDR3aa: CASSPPRQGASGELFF
CDR3nt: TGTGCCAGCAGCCCTCCGAGACAGGGGGCGTCCGGGGAGCTGTTTTTT

d_gene: -
j_gene: TRBJ2-1
abundance: -
v_gene: TRBV11-3
CDR3aa: CASSLQGEYNEQFF
CDR3nt: TGTGCCAGCAGCTTACAAGGGGAGTACAATGAGCAGTTCTTC

d_gene: -
j_gene: TRBJ1-4
abundance: -
v_gene: TRBV6-6
CDR3aa: CASTERDEKLFF
CDR3nt: TGTGCCAGCACGGAAAGGGATGAAAAACTGTTTTTT

d_gene: -
j_gene: TRBJ1-1
abundance: -
v_gene: TRBV7-2
CDR3aa: CASTLGGMNTEAFF
CDR3nt: TGTGCCAGCACCCTAGGCGGAATGAACACTGAAGCTTTCTTT

d_gene: -
j_gene: TRBJ1-1
abundance: -
v_gene: TRBV4-1
CDR3aa: CASSQDGTGVARPEAFF
CDR3nt: TGCGCCAGCAGCCAAGATGGGACCGGGGTAGCCAGACCTGAAGCTTTCTTT

d_gene: -
j_gene: TRBJ2-5
abundance: -
v_gene: TRBV7-9
CDR3aa: CASSLVPGETQYF
CDR3nt: TGTGCCAGCAGCTTAGTTCCTGGAGAGACCCAGTACTTC

d_gene: -
j_gene: TRBJ1-1
abundance: -
v_gene: TRBV5-5
CDR3aa: CASSFSIASEAFF
CDR3nt: TGTGCCAGCAGCTTTTCCATCGCCTCTGAAGCTTTCTTT

d_gene: -
j_gene: TRBJ1-6
abundance: -
v_gene: TRBV7-6
CDR3aa: CASSLDRASSSPLHF
CDR3nt: TGTGCCAGCAGCTTAGACCGGGCCTCAAGTTCACCCCTCCACTTT

d_gene: TRBD2
j_gene: TRBJ2-3
abundance: -
v_gene: TRBV6-6
CDR3aa: CASSLAGVGDTQYF
CDR3nt: TGTGCCAGCAGCCTAGCGGGAGTAGGAGATACGCAGTATTTT

d_gene: TRBD1
j_gene: TRBJ2-2
abundance: -
v_gene: TRBV4-1
CDR3aa: CASSWRKTGGDSGELFF
CDR3nt: TGCGCCAGCAGCTGGCGAAAGACAGGGGGCGATAGCGGGGAGCTGTTTTTT

d_gene: -
j_gene: TRBJ2-5
abundance: -
v_gene: TRBV7-2
CDR3aa: CASSLIAQETQYF
CDR3nt: TGTGCCAGCAGCTTAATTGCTCAAGAGACCCAGTACTTC

d_gene: TRBD1
j_gene: TRBJ2-1
abundance: -
v_gene: TRBV6-5
CDR3aa: CASSIRTGPIEQFF
CDR3nt: TGTGCCAGCAGTATAAGGACAGGACCGATTGAGCAGTTCTTC

d_gene: TRBD2
j_gene: TRBJ2-6
abundance: -
v_gene: TRBV19
CDR3aa: CASSGGGPGANVLTF
CDR3nt: TGTGCCAGTAGCGGGGGAGGGCCTGGGGCCAACGTCCTGACTTTC

d_gene: -
j_gene: TRBJ1-6
abundance: -
v_gene: TRBV4-3
CDR3aa: CASSQGGWGRSSPLHF
CDR3nt: TGCGCCAGCAGCCAAGGGGGGTGGGGGAGAAGTTCACCCCTCCACTTT

d_gene: TRBD2
j_gene: TRBJ2-4
abundance: -
v_gene: TRBV6-5
CDR3aa: CASTPLAGGGNIQYF
CDR3nt: TGTGCCAGCACCCCACTAGCGGGAGGAGGGAACATTCAGTACTTC

d_gene: -
j_gene: TRBJ1-1
abundance: -
v_gene: TRBV25-1
CDR3aa: CASRGNTEAFF
CDR3nt: TGTGCCAGCAGGGGAAACACTGAAGCTTTCTTT

d_gene: -
j_gene: TRBJ2-7
abundance: few
v_gene: TRBV5-6
CDR3aa: CASSLGSSYEQYF
CDR3nt: TGTGCCAGCAGCTTGGGGTCCTCCTACGAGCAGTACTTC

d_gene: -
j_gene: TRBJ2-3
abundance: -
v_gene: TRBV5-1
CDR3aa: CASSRQPGSTADTQYF
CDR3nt: TGCGCCAGCAGCCGACAGCCGGGCTCCACCGCAGATACGCAGTATTTT

d_gene: TRBD1
j_gene: TRBJ1-2
abundance: -
v_gene: TRBV16
CDR3aa: CASSQVRGPGSYTF
CDR3nt: TGTGCCAGCAGCCAAGTCAGGGGGCCAGGGAGCTACACCTTC

d_gene: -
j_gene: TRBJ2-1
abundance: -
v_gene: TRBV25-1
CDR3aa: CASSQGATYNEQFF
CDR3nt: TGTGCCAGCAGTCAGGGAGCGACCTACAATGAGCAGTTCTTC

d_gene: -
j_gene: TRBJ2-5
abundance: once
v_gene: TRBV7-9
CDR3aa: CASSLGPETQYF
CDR3nt: TGTGCCAGCAGCTTGGGCCCGGAGACCCAGTACTTC

d_gene: -
j_gene: TRBJ2-7
abundance: -
v_gene: TRBV11-1
CDR3aa: CASSRGREFEQYF
CDR3nt: TGTGCCAGCAGCCGGGGGCGGGAGTTCGAGCAGTACTTC

d_gene: -
j_gene: TRBJ2-1
abundance: -
v_gene: TRBV19
CDR3aa: CASSIRQGGNEQFF
CDR3nt: TGTGCCAGTAGTATTCGACAGGGAGGCAATGAGCAGTTCTTC

d_gene: TRBD2
j_gene: TRBJ2-5
abundance: -
v_gene: TRBV6-5
CDR3aa: CASRSGILETQYF
CDR3nt: TGTGCCAGCAGGAGCGGGATTCTTGAGACCCAGTACTTC

d_gene: TRBD2
j_gene: TRBJ2-2
abundance: -
v_gene: TRBV18
CDR3aa: CASSPSASGRNTGELFF
CDR3nt: TGTGCCAGCTCACCATCCGCTAGCGGGAGGAACACCGGGGAGCTGTTTTTT

d_gene: -
j_gene: TRBJ1-4
abundance: -
v_gene: TRBV5-4
CDR3aa: CASSFGGIEEKLFF
CDR3nt: TGTGCCAGCAGCTTTGGAGGTATCGAGGAAAAACTGTTTTTT

d_gene: -
j_gene: TRBJ2-1
abundance: -
v_gene: TRBV7-2
CDR3aa: CASSLARSGSYNEQFF
CDR3nt: TGTGCCAGCAGCTTAGCGAGAAGCGGCTCCTACAATGAGCAGTTCTTC

d_gene: -
j_gene: TRBJ1-2
abundance: -
v_gene: TRBV7-9
CDR3aa: CASSLEPVWGYTF
CDR3nt: TGTGCCAGCAGCTTAGAACCGGTTTGGGGCTACACCTTC

d_gene: -
j_gene: TRBJ2-2
abundance: -
v_gene: TRBV6-5
CDR3aa: CASSYQGQTGELFF
CDR3nt: TGTGCCAGCAGTTACCAAGGCCAAACCGGGGAGCTGTTTTTT

d_gene: TRBD2
j_gene: TRBJ2-1
abundance: -
v_gene: TRBV25-1
CDR3aa: CASSEWSGRYEQFF
CDR3nt: TGTGCCAGCAGTGAATGGAGCGGGAGATATGAGCAGTTCTTC

d_gene: TRBD1
j_gene: TRBJ2-4
abundance: -
v_gene: TRBV2
CDR3aa: CASRSHRGPAKNIQYF
CDR3nt: TGTGCCAGCAGATCCCACAGGGGACCGGCCAAAAACATTCAGTACTTC

d_gene: TRBD1
j_gene: TRBJ2-2
abundance: -
v_gene: TRBV5-1
CDR3aa: CASSNRDRNTGELFF
CDR3nt: TGCGCCAGCAGCAACCGGGACAGAAACACCGGGGAGCTGTTTTTT

d_gene: -
j_gene: TRBJ2-1
abundance: -
v_gene: TRBV9
CDR3aa: CASSVVGLSYNEQFF
CDR3nt: TGTGCCAGCAGCGTAGTCGGACTGTCCTACAATGAGCAGTTCTTC

d_gene: -
j_gene: TRBJ2-2
abundance: -
v_gene: TRBV7-2
CDR3aa: CASSFQIGDGELFF
CDR3nt: TGTGCCAGCAGCTTCCAGATTGGGGACGGGGAGCTGTTTTTT

d_gene: -
j_gene: TRBJ2-6
abundance: -
v_gene: TRBV7-6
CDR3aa: CASSLAKSTGANVLTF
CDR3nt: TGTGCCAGCAGCTTAGCGAAGTCAACTGGGGCCAACGTCCTGACTTTC

d_gene: TRBD2
j_gene: TRBJ2-1
abundance: -
v_gene: TRBV11-3
CDR3aa: CASSRGLPSYNEQFF
CDR3nt: TGTGCCAGCAGCCGGGGACTACCGTCATACAATGAGCAGTTCTTC

d_gene: -
j_gene: TRBJ2-1
abundance: -
v_gene: TRBV5-8
CDR3aa: CASSFWGDEQFF
CDR3nt: TGTGCCAGCAGCTTTTGGGGGGATGAGCAGTTCTTC

d_gene: -
j_gene: TRBJ2-2
abundance: -
v_gene: TRBV19
CDR3aa: CASSIETNTGELFF
CDR3nt: TGTGCCAGTAGTATCGAAACGAACACCGGGGAGCTGTTTTTT

d_gene: TRBD2
j_gene: TRBJ2-7
abundance: -
v_gene: TRBV5-1
CDR3aa: CASSPAGGAWSEQYF
CDR3nt: TGCGCCAGCAGCCCGGCGGGGGGCGCGTGGTCCGAGCAGTACTTC

d_gene: -
j_gene: TRBJ2-1
abundance: -
v_gene: TRBV7-9
CDR3aa: CASSLTGTWGSRDEQFF
CDR3nt: TGTGCCAGCAGCTTAACAGGGACATGGGGCTCCCGGGATGAGCAGTTCTTC

d_gene: -
j_gene: TRBJ1-3
abundance: -
v_gene: TRBV19
CDR3aa: CACMDGVIPGNTIYF
CDR3nt: TGTGCCTGTATGGACGGGGTCATACCTGGAAACACCATATATTTT

d_gene: -
j_gene: TRBJ2-3
abundance: -
v_gene: TRBV7-9
CDR3aa: CASTNAADTQYF
CDR3nt: TGTGCCAGCACCAACGCCGCAGATACGCAGTATTTT

d_gene: TRBD1
j_gene: TRBJ2-5
abundance: -
v_gene: TRBV7-9
CDR3aa: CASSLVGTEETQYF
CDR3nt: TGTGCCAGCAGCTTAGTTGGGACAGAAGAGACCCAGTACTTC

d_gene: -
j_gene: TRBJ2-1
abundance: -
v_gene: TRBV7-3
CDR3aa: CASSSRRGGNEQFF
CDR3nt: TGTGCCAGCAGCTCCCGGCGAGGCGGCAATGAGCAGTTCTTC

d_gene: -
j_gene: TRBJ1-5
abundance: -
v_gene: TRBV5-6
CDR3aa: CASSRGERQATHF
CDR3nt: TGTGCCAGCAGCCGTGGGGAGAGGCAGGCCACGCATTTT

d_gene: -
j_gene: TRBJ1-2
abundance: -
v_gene: TRBV30
CDR3aa: CAWTPDVRNYGYTF
CDR3nt: TGTGCCTGGACTCCGGATGTCCGGAACTATGGCTACACCTTC

d_gene: -
j_gene: TRBJ1-1
abundance: -
v_gene: TRBV5-6
CDR3aa: CASSLNPRQEAFF
CDR3nt: TGTGCCAGCAGCTTGAATCCGAGACAGGAAGCTTTCTTT

d_gene: -
j_gene: TRBJ2-1
abundance: -
v_gene: TRBV7-9
CDR3aa: CASSIPSGSSYNEQFF
CDR3nt: TGTGCCAGCAGCATCCCAAGCGGAAGCTCCTACAATGAGCAGTTCTTC

d_gene: -
j_gene: TRBJ2-7
abundance: -
v_gene: TRBV2
CDR3aa: CASSTRMTPISSYEQYF
CDR3nt: TGTGCCAGCAGTACCCGAATGACTCCAATCAGCTCCTACGAGCAGTACTTC

d_gene: -
j_gene: TRBJ1-4
abundance: -
v_gene: TRBV6-5
CDR3aa: CASSSGGYPNEKLFF
CDR3nt: TGTGCCAGCAGTTCCGGGGGGTATCCTAATGAAAAACTGTTTTTT